The T cell receptor beta chain described here comes from a study of shared clonotypes between healthy human individuals (dated by TCRdb to the early 2020s). Regarding the study in general: The cohort comprised a couple of women and a few men aged 18 to 49 years. Per donor, leukapheresis produced somewhere between about 0.9 and 10 billion PBMCs. For each donor, CD4 naive and CD4 memory were each given three plates, CD8 naive was given two plates, and CD8 memory was given one plate. To estimate repertoire size and how much clonotypes are shared between individuals, the study performed deep sequencing of blood TCR repertoires from a few healthy adults. Libraries were prepared and TCR repertoires were sequenced by different laboratories using diverse techniques, in order to increase sequencing depth and limit assay-specific biases. On the study overall, not on this receptor specifically: Larger estimated clonotype richness was generally found for naive subsets than for memory subsets. Pairwise subsampling led to the expectation that sequencing depth would affect the degree of clonotype sharing among donors. Sampling was restricted to blood, and TCR repertoires in tissues likely differ from the TCR repertoires found in blood. The genetic and exposure-history diversity represented was limited by the small number of donors. When a handful of donors were compared, the shared fraction of clonotypes was roughly 4.8% for naive CD4, 3% to 4% for naive CD8, 2% to 2.5% for memory CD4, and 0.35% to 0.4% for memory CD8. Higher generation probabilities were observed for clonotypes shared by all four sorted-subset donors than for non-shared clonotypes. Even with the large sequencing depth, rarefaction of the sorted-subset datasets indicated that sequencing was incomplete.

Using the deep immunoSEQ assay, TCR CDR3 regions were amplified from genomic DNA by multiplex PCR. Genomic DNA extracted from each cell subset was distributed evenly over all wells of several immunoSEQ 96-well plates, and each plate served as one replicate. For sorted subsets, roughly 190 ng of genomic DNA, equivalent to around 29,000 T cell genomes, went into each replicate PCR. Purified libraries were measured with a Qubit 3.0 fluorometer, size-checked on a Bioanalyzer 2100, and measured again with the KAPA Library Quantification kit. Each immunoSEQ 96-well plate was sequenced on its own single-read 150-cycle Illumina NextSeq 550 flow cell. Under the source paper's analysis protocol: Because the immunoSEQ output included only junctional sequences and no quality scores, the filtering could not be the same as the filtering used for full-length reads. Sequences were annotated with PyIR, a Python wrapper for IgBLAST v1.9, using IMGT germline references to assign V/J genes and CDR3. Reads were filtered out if the reads had weak V/J assignments (E-value above 1e-6), no CDR3, stop codons, out-of-frame junctions, or ambiguous translated residues. V3J clonotypes were defined by identical inferred V gene, J gene, and CDR3 amino acid sequence. To compute the percentage overlap between repertoires, the number of shared unique clonotypes was divided by the size of the smaller repertoire. Three approaches were used to assess repertoire richness: RTK rarefaction, the Chao1 estimator, and Recon v2.1 estimates of unobserved clonotypes. Generation probabilities for all TCRbeta clonotypes obtained by the gDNA method from a few donors were computed using OLGA. TCRdb provides this immuneACCESS table in a form limited to in-frame rearrangements. Some clones are lacking; in checked studies, under half of them reflect an unresolved V gene, and why the rest are absent is not known. The V and J calls and clone size are taken from that table; D and trimming were inferred from the DNA. The sample has about 1 million clones on record, around 74% of them singletons. The ten largest clonotypes hold about 1.5% of the sample.

Donors were healthy HIV-negative adults with no recently reported acute infections or vaccinations. Only Caucasian adults living in Nashville, Tennessee, USA were represented among the donors. CD4+ T cells were enriched by magnetic negative selection; naive cells were then positively selected on CD45RA, and the negative fraction formed the memory subset. Blood was obtained by leukapheresis, after which PBMCs were separated by Ficoll-Histopaque density gradient centrifugation and cryopreserved in liquid nitrogen vapor phase. Purity and quantity of every magnetically sorted T cell population were checked by analytical flow cytometry. Genomic DNA was isolated from each sorted fraction and quantified by UV absorbance on a Nanodrop 2000c. Between the V and J ends, shortened by 1 base and 0 bases respectively, the junction contains 13 bases. Reading from cysteine to phenylalanine, the CDR3 counts 17 amino acids. Of all the DNA, just the CDR3 is kept, 51 bases in frame from base 1. Per the germline V gene (reference sequence), SEHNR is the CDR1 and FQNEAQ is the CDR2.

The sample holds one count of this clone. No cognate antigen has been identified for it. No base quality information exists; no much larger clone differs at one position. The sample taken for sequencing was memory CD4+ T cells sorted from blood. Per the publication, the cell subset or site label means: CD45RA-negative fraction. The chain joins TRBV7-9 to TRBJ1-5, with the D segment identity uncertain. This sequence originates from a man between 18 and 29 years old in good health. The CDR3 region has the sequence CASSLELGDNSNQPQHF. The DNA is as follows: TGTGCCAGCAGCTTAGAGTTGGGAGATAATAGCAATCAGCCCCAGCATTTT.